This passage covers 5 T cell receptor beta chains from one sample sequenced in a study of blood T cell repertoires in COVID-19. TCRdb's copy holds only in-frame clones and misses some; the assay was immunoSEQ multiplex PCR. The data show 80,000 to 95,000 clones, over 75% seen once. The sequenced sample consisted of peripheral blood. All receptors come from a man older than 75 with active or convalescent COVID-19.

The chain recombines TRBV30 with TRBJ2-7, with TRBD1 identical over 8 bases. The trim removed 5 bases at V and 6 bases at J, leaving 3 bases unmatched. CDR1 GTSNPN and CDR2 SVGIG come from the germline V gene (reference sequence). The CDR3 is 11 residues long. The CDR3 DNA sequence: TGTGCCTGGGGAGACAGGGGCGAGCAGTACTTC. Translated: CAWGDRGEQYF.

The table lists this clone with a few counts. The chain uses TRBV20-1 and TRBJ1-2; possibly TRBD1 for D (5 bases). The CDR3 runs 14 residues. V gave up 3 bases and J gave up 2 bases, with 13 bases separating them. Germline CDR1 and CDR2: DFQATT and SNEGSKA (reference sequence). The CDR3, as DNA: TGCAGTGCTAGTTTGGAGACAGTCAACTATGGCTACACCTTC. The encoded protein is CSASLETVNYGYTF.

The chain links TRBV25-1 to TRBJ1-1; 7 bases agree with TRBD1. CDR3 length equals 13 residues. V trimming: 4 bases; J trimming: 7 bases; junction bases outside the gene matches: 6. CDR1 is MGHDK, CDR2 SYGVNS, per germline. The CDR3 DNA reads as TGTGCCAGCAGTGGAGGGGGCTCGAGTGAAGCTTTCTTT. Amino acid sequence: CASSGGGSSEAFF.

The chain is built from TRBV7-2 and TRBJ1-1, with TRBD1 as a possible D gene (6 bases). CDR1 is SGHTA, CDR2 FQGNSA, per germline. The V gene lost 5 bases and the J gene lost 11 bases, with 24 bases spanning the gap. The CDR3 is 15 amino acids. The CDR3, as DNA: TGTGCCAGCAGCCCCACCCCCGGGACACCCCGAGGGGCTTTCTTT. Residues: CASSPTPGTPRGAFF.

The chain carries TRBV7-2 and TRBJ1-5, with D tentatively TRBD1 (6 bases). V lost 5 bases, J lost 4 bases, and 15 bases lay in between. CDR1 is SGHTA, CDR2 FQGNSA, per germline. The CDR3 runs 15 residues. CDR3 residues: CASSLDRRENQPQHF. Here the CDR3 DNA reads TGTGCCAGCAGCCTGGACAGAAGGGAAAATCAGCCCCAGCATTTT. Full variable domain (missing parts from reference TRBV7-2 and TRBJ1-5): GAGVSQSPSNKVTEKGKDVELRCDPISGHTALYWYRQSLGQGLEFLIYFQGNSAPDKSGLPSDRFSAERTGGSVSTLTIQRTQQEDSAVYLCASSLDRRENQPQHFGDGTRLSIL.